A selection of T cell receptor beta chains follows, all from one sample in a study of blood T cell repertoires in COVID-19. Generated by immunoSEQ multiplex PCR, the TCRdb table keeps only in-frame clones and is missing some. Here the sample spans about 64,000 clones, around 84% being singletons. The sequenced sample was peripheral blood. Every receptor here comes from a man aged 50-60 years with active COVID-19. The CDR3 runs from the conserved cysteine through the conserved F or W. D genes are given only for firm matches. Only some rows state a clone size, as once, few, many or a class for expanded clones.

d_call	j_call	v_call	clone_size	cdr3_nt	cdr3_aa
-	TRBJ2-2	TRBV9	-	TGTGCCAGCAGCGCCCCCATTGGGGAGCTGTTTTTT	CASSAPIGELFF
TRBD2	TRBJ2-3	TRBV29-1	-	TGCAGCGTTGGGAGACTAGCGGGAGACACAGATACGCAGTATTTT	CSVGRLAGDTDTQYF
-	TRBJ2-6	TRBV4-1	-	TGCGCCAGCAGCCACCCGGGTCGCCTATTGAGGGGGGCCAACGTCCTGACTTTC	CASSHPGRLLRGANVLTF
TRBD1	TRBJ1-1	TRBV27	-	TGTGCCAGCAGTTCTCTTTCGACAGGGGCCCAAACTGAAGCTTTCTTT	CASSSLSTGAQTEAFF
TRBD2	TRBJ2-3	TRBV10-3	-	TGTGCCATCAGTGGGGGCGGGGGAGGCACAGATACGCAGTATTTT	CAISGGGGGTDTQYF
-	TRBJ1-6	TRBV28	-	TGTGCCAGCAGCCCGACGGGGTATAATTCACCCCTCCACTTT	CASSPTGYNSPLHF
-	TRBJ1-6	TRBV7-9	-	TGTGCCAGCAGCTATCAGGGTTATAATTCACCCCTCCACTTT	CASSYQGYNSPLHF
-	TRBJ1-5	TRBV19	-	TGTGCCAGTAGCCTGCGCAGGGAGGGTCAGCCCCAGCATTTT	CASSLRREGQPQHF
TRBD2	TRBJ2-1	TRBV7-2	-	TGTGCCAGCAGCTCCTGGACTAGCGGGCGCCACACCTACAATGAGCAGTTCTTC	CASSSWTSGRHTYNEQFF
TRBD1	TRBJ2-1	TRBV5-5	-	TGTGCCAGCAGGCTGTGGACAGGGGAAAACTACAATGAGCAGTTCTTC	CASRLWTGENYNEQFF
-	TRBJ2-7	TRBV5-5	-	TGTGCCAGCAGCTTGCGAGGGCTCGAGCAGTACTTC	CASSLRGLEQYF
-	TRBJ2-5	TRBV7-6	-	TGTGCCAGCAGCCGTGGCACCCCGACAGCAGCCGGGGAGACCCAGTACTTC	CASSRGTPTAAGETQYF
-	TRBJ1-2	TRBV6-6	-	TGTGCCAGCAGTTACTCGTCGGACAGACCAAACTATGGCTACACCTTC	CASSYSSDRPNYGYTF
-	TRBJ1-2	TRBV20-1	-	TGCAGTGCTAGTAAAGAGCCCGAGGGTGGCTACACCTTC	CSASKEPEGGYTF
-	TRBJ1-6	TRBV11-2	-	TGTGCCAGCAGTCCTATCAGGGGAAGAGGGAATTCACCCCTCCACTTT	CASSPIRGRGNSPLHF
TRBD2	TRBJ2-2	TRBV27	-	TGTGCCAGCAGGCCACCGGGACTAGCGGGATTGAGCACCGGGGAGCTGTTTTTT	CASRPPGLAGLSTGELFF
-	TRBJ1-5	TRBV3-1/TRBV3-2	-	TGTGCCAGCAGCTATCAGAATCAGCCCCAGCATTTT	CASSYQNQPQHF
-	TRBJ2-3	TRBV9	-	TGTGCCAGCAGCGTAGAGGTAGCGGCCAGCACAGATACGCAGTATTTT	CASSVEVAASTDTQYF
-	TRBJ2-5	TRBV5-3	-	TGTGCCAGAAGCGGGAAGGGGCAAGAGACCCAGTACTTC	CARSGKGQETQYF
TRBD1	TRBJ1-4	TRBV30	-	TGTGCCTGGAAGGGACAGGGGTGGGAAAAACTGTTTTTT	CAWKGQGWEKLFF
TRBD1	TRBJ2-7	TRBV5-1	-	TGCGCCAGCAGCTTCGGACAGGATTCCTACGAGCAGTACTTC	CASSFGQDSYEQYF
-	TRBJ1-5	TRBV9	-	TGTGCCAGCAGCGTCGGACGGGAGAATCAGCCCCAGCATTTT	CASSVGRENQPQHF
-	TRBJ2-3	TRBV4-2	-	TGTGCCAGCAGCCGATCAGTGTCTAGCACAGATACGCAGTATTTT	CASSRSVSSTDTQYF
-	TRBJ1-1	TRBV6-5	-	TGTGCCAGCAGTTACGGTGCGATTGGTGAAGCTTTCTTT	CASSYGAIGEAFF
-	TRBJ1-5	TRBV7-2	-	TGTGCCAGCAGCTTAGTGGGGGCCGGGTTGCATCAGCCCCAGCATTTT	CASSLVGAGLHQPQHF
-	TRBJ1-1	TRBV5-5	once	TGTGCCAGCAGGGACTGGGGGCGCGATGAAGCTTTCTTT	CASRDWGRDEAFF
-	TRBJ2-3	TRBV18	-	TGTGCCAGCTCACCACTGGGGCGGCAGCTGGGCACAGATACGCAGTATTTT	CASSPLGRQLGTDTQYF
-	TRBJ2-1	TRBV9	-	TGTGCCAGCAGCGCCTTCCGCTCCTACAATGAGCAGTTCTTC	CASSAFRSYNEQFF
-	TRBJ1-2	TRBV27	-	TGTGCCAGCAGTTCGTGGGGCTCTCGGACCTATGGCTACACCTTC	CASSSWGSRTYGYTF
-	TRBJ1-5	TRBV28	-	TGTGCCAGCAGTGGATACGGGACACCCAAGACTCAGCCCCAGCATTTT	CASSGYGTPKTQPQHF
TRBD1	TRBJ1-5	TRBV19	few	TGTGCCAGTAGTGTGGACAGGGCCCGAAATCAGCCCCAGCATTTT	CASSVDRARNQPQHF
TRBD2	TRBJ2-1	TRBV2	-	TGTGCCAGCACAGGGCGGGAGGTGGTGAATGAGCAGTTCTTC	CASTGREVVNEQFF
-	TRBJ2-2	TRBV2	-	TGTGCCAGCAGTGAAGACCAGGGCCACGGGGAGCTGTTTTTT	CASSEDQGHGELFF
-	TRBJ2-1	TRBV6-2/TRBV6-3	-	TGTGCCAGCAGTTACGCCCTCAGATCAAAGCAGTTCTTC	CASSYALRSKQFF
TRBD1	TRBJ1-2	TRBV18	-	TGTGCCAGCTCACCATCCGGGACAGGGGGCGTGGATGGCTACACCTTC	CASSPSGTGGVDGYTF
TRBD1	TRBJ1-6	TRBV6-5	-	TGTGCCAGCAGTTACGGGGCAGGGGGCCGCTCACCCCTCCACTTT	CASSYGAGGRSPLHF
TRBD2	TRBJ2-2	TRBV19	few	TGTGCCAGTGGGGACTACCGGAACACCGGGGAGCTGTTTTTT	CASGDYRNTGELFF
-	TRBJ2-1	TRBV24-1	-	TGTGCCACCAGTGATACCTACAGGGATGAGCAGTTCTTC	CATSDTYRDEQFF
-	TRBJ2-7	TRBV9	-	TGTGCCAGCAGCGTAAGGGGCTCAATTGGGTCCGAGCAGTACTTC	CASSVRGSIGSEQYF
-	TRBJ2-1	TRBV6-5	-	TGTGCCAGCAGGGGGCAGGGTCCCTACAATGAGCAGTTCTTC	CASRGQGPYNEQFF
TRBD2	TRBJ2-1	TRBV30	once	TGTGCCAGCTCCCGACTAGCGGGAGGGCCCAATGAGCAGTTCTTC	CASSRLAGGPNEQFF
-	TRBJ1-1	TRBV20-1	once	TGCAGTGCTAGTCCCATGATCGGCACTGAAGCTTTCTTT	CSASPMIGTEAFF
TRBD1	TRBJ1-6	TRBV5-1	-	TGCGCCAGCAGCGGAGCACAGGGGGGCAATTCACCCCTCCACTTT	CASSGAQGGNSPLHF
-	TRBJ1-1	TRBV27	-	TGTGCCAGCAGTACGACTGTAAGGGGCGAGGATACTGAAGCTTTCTTT	CASSTTVRGEDTEAFF
-	TRBJ2-4	TRBV3-1/TRBV3-2	-	TGTGCCAGCAGCTACACCGACTCAGCCAAAAACATTCAGTACTTC	CASSYTDSAKNIQYF
TRBD2	TRBJ2-1	TRBV11-2	-	TGTGCCATTTCCCCCGCGGGGGTCTATGGGTCCTACAATGAGCAGTTCTTC	CAISPAGVYGSYNEQFF
TRBD1	TRBJ2-1	TRBV28	-	TGTGCCAGCAGGGAGGACAGGCTATTAAATGAGCAGTTCTTC	CASREDRLLNEQFF
-	TRBJ2-3	TRBV10-3	-	TGTGCCATCAGTGAGTACTTCACAGATACGCAGTATTTT	CAISEYFTDTQYF
-	TRBJ1-5	TRBV10-3	once	TGTGCCATCAGTGAGTCGGTGGCAGGGTATCAGCCCCAGCATTTT	CAISESVAGYQPQHF
-	TRBJ2-7	TRBV18	-	TGTGCCAGCTCACCTCTCTCCTACGAGCAGTACTTC	CASSPLSYEQYF
TRBD2	TRBJ2-1	TRBV6-5	-	TGTGCCAGCAAACTAGCGGGGCTGTATGAGCAGTTCTTC	CASKLAGLYEQFF
-	TRBJ1-1	TRBV9	-	TGTGCCAGCAGCGTGGACTGGAACACTGAAGCTTTCTTT	CASSVDWNTEAFF
-	TRBJ2-2	TRBV7-8	-	TGTGCCAGCAGCTCGTACATCACCGGGGAGCTGTTTTTT	CASSSYITGELFF
-	TRBJ2-7	TRBV9	-	TGTGCCAGCAGCCCCCACTGGGACACACCCTACGAGCAGTACTTC	CASSPHWDTPYEQYF
-	TRBJ2-7	TRBV7-8	-	TGTGCCAGCAGCTTAGCGGAGACAGGTCGCGAGCAGTACTTC	CASSLAETGREQYF